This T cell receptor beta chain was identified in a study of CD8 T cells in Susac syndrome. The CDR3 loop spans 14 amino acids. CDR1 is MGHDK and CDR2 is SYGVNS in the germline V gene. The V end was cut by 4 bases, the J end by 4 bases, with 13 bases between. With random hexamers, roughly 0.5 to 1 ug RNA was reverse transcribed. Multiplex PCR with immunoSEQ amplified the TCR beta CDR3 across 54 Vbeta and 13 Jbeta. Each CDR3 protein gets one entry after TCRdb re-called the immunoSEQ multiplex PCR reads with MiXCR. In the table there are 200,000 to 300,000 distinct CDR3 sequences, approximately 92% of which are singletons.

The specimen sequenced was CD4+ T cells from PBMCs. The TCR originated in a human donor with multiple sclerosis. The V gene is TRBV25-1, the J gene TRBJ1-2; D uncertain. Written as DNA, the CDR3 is TGTGCCAGCAGTGCGGAGGGTATCGGCTATGGCTACACCTTC. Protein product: CASSAEGIGYGYTF.